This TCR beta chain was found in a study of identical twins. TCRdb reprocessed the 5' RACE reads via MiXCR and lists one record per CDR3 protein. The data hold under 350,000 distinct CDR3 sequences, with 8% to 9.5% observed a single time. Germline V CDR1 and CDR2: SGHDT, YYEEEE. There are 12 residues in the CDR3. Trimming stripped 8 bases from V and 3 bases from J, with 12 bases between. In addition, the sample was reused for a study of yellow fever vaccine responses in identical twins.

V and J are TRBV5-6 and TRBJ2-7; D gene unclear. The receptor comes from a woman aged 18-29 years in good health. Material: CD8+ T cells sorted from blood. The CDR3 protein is CARSAGRYEQYF. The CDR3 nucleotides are TGTGCCAGGAGCGCCGGGCGCTACGAGCAGTACTTC.